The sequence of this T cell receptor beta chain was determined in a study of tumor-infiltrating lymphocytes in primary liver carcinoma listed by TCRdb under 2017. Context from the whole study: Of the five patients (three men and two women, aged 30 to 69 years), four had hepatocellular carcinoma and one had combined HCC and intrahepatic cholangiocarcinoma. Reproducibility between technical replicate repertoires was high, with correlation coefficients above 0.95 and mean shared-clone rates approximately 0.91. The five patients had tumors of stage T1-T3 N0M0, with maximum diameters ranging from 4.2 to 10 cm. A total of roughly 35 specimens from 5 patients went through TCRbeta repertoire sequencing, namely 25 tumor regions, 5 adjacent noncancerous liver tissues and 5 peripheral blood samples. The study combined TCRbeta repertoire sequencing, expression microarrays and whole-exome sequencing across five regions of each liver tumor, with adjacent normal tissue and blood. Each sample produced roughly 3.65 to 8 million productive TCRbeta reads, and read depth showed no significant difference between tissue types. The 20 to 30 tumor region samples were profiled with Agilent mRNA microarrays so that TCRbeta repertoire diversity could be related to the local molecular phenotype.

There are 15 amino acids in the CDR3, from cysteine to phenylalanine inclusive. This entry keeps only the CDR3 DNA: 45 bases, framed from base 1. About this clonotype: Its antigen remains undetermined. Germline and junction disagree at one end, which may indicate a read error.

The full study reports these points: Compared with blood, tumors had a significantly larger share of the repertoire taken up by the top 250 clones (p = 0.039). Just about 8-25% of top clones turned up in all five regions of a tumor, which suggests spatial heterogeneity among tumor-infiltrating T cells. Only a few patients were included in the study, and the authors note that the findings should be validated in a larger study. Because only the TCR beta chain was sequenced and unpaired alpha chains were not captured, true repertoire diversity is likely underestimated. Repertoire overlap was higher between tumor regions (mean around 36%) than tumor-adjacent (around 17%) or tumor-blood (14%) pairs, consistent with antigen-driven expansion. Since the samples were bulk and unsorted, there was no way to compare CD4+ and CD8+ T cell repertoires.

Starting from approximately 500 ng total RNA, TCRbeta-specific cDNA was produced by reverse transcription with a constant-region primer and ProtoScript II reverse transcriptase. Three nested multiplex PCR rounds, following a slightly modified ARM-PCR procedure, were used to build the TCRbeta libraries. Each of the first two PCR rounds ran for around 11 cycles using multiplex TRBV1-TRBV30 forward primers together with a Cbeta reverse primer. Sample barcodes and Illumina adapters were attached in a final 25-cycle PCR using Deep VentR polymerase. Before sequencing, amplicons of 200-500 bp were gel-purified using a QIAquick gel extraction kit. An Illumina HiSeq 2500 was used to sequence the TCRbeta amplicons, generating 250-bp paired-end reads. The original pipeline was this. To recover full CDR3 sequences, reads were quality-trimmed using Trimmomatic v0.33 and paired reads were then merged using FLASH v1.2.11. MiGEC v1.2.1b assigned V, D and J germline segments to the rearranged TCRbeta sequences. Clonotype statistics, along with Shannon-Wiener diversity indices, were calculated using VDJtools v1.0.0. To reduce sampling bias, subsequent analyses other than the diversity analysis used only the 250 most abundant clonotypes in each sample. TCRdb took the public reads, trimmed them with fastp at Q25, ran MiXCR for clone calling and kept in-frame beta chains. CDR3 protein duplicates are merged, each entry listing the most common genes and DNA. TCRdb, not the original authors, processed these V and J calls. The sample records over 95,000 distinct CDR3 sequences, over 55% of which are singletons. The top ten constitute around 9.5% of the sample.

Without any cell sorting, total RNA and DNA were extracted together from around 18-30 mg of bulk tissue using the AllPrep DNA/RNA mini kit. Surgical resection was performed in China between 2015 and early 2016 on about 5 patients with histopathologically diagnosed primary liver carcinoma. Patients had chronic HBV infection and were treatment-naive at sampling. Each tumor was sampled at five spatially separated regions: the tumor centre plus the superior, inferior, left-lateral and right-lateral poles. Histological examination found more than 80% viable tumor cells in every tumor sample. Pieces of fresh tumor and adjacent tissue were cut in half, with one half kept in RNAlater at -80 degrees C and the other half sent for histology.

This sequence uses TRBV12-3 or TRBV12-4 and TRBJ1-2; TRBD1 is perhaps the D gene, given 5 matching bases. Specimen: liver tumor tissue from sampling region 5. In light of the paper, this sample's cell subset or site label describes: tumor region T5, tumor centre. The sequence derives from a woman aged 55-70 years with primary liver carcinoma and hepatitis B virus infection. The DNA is TGTACCAGCAGTACCCAGGGCAGGGCCGTCTATGACTACACCTTC. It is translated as CTSSTQGRAVYDYTF.